The 7 T cell receptor beta chains listed next were all sequenced from one sample in a study of OX40 agonist ivuxolimab in advanced cancers. Some clones are missing from TCRdb's copy, which holds only in-frame ones; the method was immunoSEQ multiplex PCR. The table records some 63,000 clones, over 75% of them present only once. Specimen: CD4+ or CD8+ T cells sorted from blood, collected in a trial of the OX40 agonist ivuxolimab. Every receptor here comes from an adult with an advanced solid tumor such as melanoma, head and neck, liver or kidney cancer.

The chain is built from TRBV7-8 and TRBJ2-5; 10 positions match TRBD1. The V gene's germline CDR1 is SGHVS and CDR2 FQNEAQ. V lost 5 bases to trimming and J lost 5 bases; unmatched junction nucleotides: 8. The CDR3 is 15 amino acids. The CDR3 protein is CASSIGTGAGETQYF. CDR3 bases: TGTGCCAGCAGCATTGGGACAGGGGCTGGGGAGACCCAGTACTTC.

J is TRBJ2-3 and V is TRBV6-4; possibly TRBD1 for D (7 bases). The CDR3 has 17 residues. CDR1 MRHNA and CDR2 SNTAGT come from the germline V gene. The V and J ends lost 3 bases and 4 bases respectively, with 20 bases between them. The chain's CDR3 is CASSEQTSGGGADTQYF. CDR3 DNA: TGTGCCAGCAGTGAACAAACGAGTGGAGGGGGCGCAGATACGCAGTATTTT.

The V gene is TRBV2, the J gene TRBJ1-1; 10 bases line up with TRBD1. The CDR3 extends over 16 amino acids. V trimming: 6 bases; J trimming: 1 base; junction bases outside the gene matches: 8. Germline V gene sequence: CDR1 SNHLY, CDR2 FYNNEI. This CDR3 is CASRGPTGGTNTEAFF. In DNA, the CDR3 is TGTGCCAGCAGGGGACCGACAGGGGGCACGAACACTGAAGCTTTCTTT.

This chain uses TRBV7-9 with TRBJ2-7, with TRBD1 identical over 10 bases. The junction had 10 bases not matched to a gene; V was cut back by 6 bases and J by 5 bases. This CDR3 spans 15 amino acids. Looked up from germline, CDR1 is SEHNR and CDR2 is FQNEAQ (reference sequence). The CDR3 reads CASRRSGTGVNEQYF. The CDR3 DNA sequence: TGTGCCAGCAGAAGATCCGGGACAGGGGTAAACGAGCAGTACTTC.

The sample holds a few counts of this clone. The rearrangement joins TRBV5-8 to TRBJ2-7, with 12 bases matching TRBD1. Germline values: CDR1 SGHTS, CDR2 YDEGEE. This CDR3 contains 16 residues. The ends lost 0 bases at V and 6 bases at J; junction bases unmatched: 7. CDR3 coding DNA: TGTGCCAGCAGCTTGGCCGAGGGACAGGGGGCGGCCGAGCAGTACTTC. It codes for CASSLAEGQGAAEQYF.

This clone was recorded once. V usage is TRBV7-6 and J usage is TRBJ1-1; D is uncertain. CDR3 size: 15 residues. Trimming took off 0 bases at V and 2 bases at J, with 10 bases between the two ends. Germline V gives CDR1 SGHVS, CDR2 FNYEAQ. CDR3 sequence (DNA): TGTGCCAGCAGCTTAGCGGTAGGGCCAAACACTGAAGCTTTCTTT. It is translated as CASSLAVGPNTEAFF.

Regarding this clone: This sample also contains other DNA sequences that code for the same CDR3. The chain is built from TRBV6-5 and TRBJ2-7, with unresolved D. V was clipped by 2 bases and J by 6 bases, with 5 bases between them. Germline loops: CDR1 MNHEY, CDR2 SVGAGI. The CDR3 extends over 11 amino acids. The CDR3 region is CASSYGVEQYF. The CDR3 coding sequence is TGTGCCAGCAGTTACGGGGTCGAGCAGTACTTC.